Below, 17 T cell receptor beta chains from the same sample are listed, as sequenced in a study of blood T cell repertoires in COVID-19. Clones were read by immunoSEQ multiplex PCR, and TCRdb kept only the in-frame ones, dropping some. The sample holds fewer than 200,000 clones; just over 90% are singletons and the top ten take roughly 4.5%. Sequencing was performed on peripheral blood. The receptors derive from a man aged 18 to 29 with COVID-19, enrolled during active disease.

The V call is TRBV19, the J call TRBJ2-7; no clear D. This CDR3 comprises 14 residues. Germline CDR1 and CDR2: LNHDA and SQIVND (reference sequence). V dropped 0 bases and J dropped 5 bases, with 11 bases sitting between them. CDR3 in DNA: TGTGCCAGTAGTATAGATTGGTCCCAGGACGAGCAGTACTTC. This translates into CASSIDWSQDEQYF.

The chain has TRBV7-2 and TRBJ1-5; 8 nucleotides line up with TRBD1. The germline CDR1 and CDR2 sequences are SGHTA and FQGNSA. The CDR3 has 14 residues. J was trimmed by 6 bases and V by 5 bases; bases with no gene match: 6. CDR3 loop: CASSPGQGGQPQHF. CDR3 sequence (DNA): TGTGCCAGCAGCCCCGGACAGGGTGGTCAGCCCCAGCATTTT. The variable domain in full, completed from reference TRBV7-2 and TRBJ1-5, reads GAGVSQSPSNKVTEKGKDVELRCDPISGHTALYWYRQSLGQGLEFLIYFQGNSAPDKSGLPSDRFSAERTGGSVSTLTIQRTQQEDSAVYLCASSPGQGGQPQHFGDGTRLSIL.

The chain couples TRBV5-5 to TRBJ1-4; TRBD1 aligns across 11 bases. The V gene end was trimmed by 1 base and the J gene end by 7 bases; junction bases not matched to a gene: 9. The CDR3 consists of 17 residues. CDR1 and CDR2 (germline): SGHKS, YYEKEE (reference sequence). CDR3 sequence reads: CASSLRTGGLGGEKLFF. In nucleotides, the CDR3 is TGTGCCAGCAGCTTGAGGACAGGGGGCCTAGGTGGTGAAAAACTGTTTTTT.

This chain's CDR3 is CASSRGQGTYNEQFF. CDR3 DNA sequence: TGTGCCAGCAGCCGCGGACAGGGTACCTACAATGAGCAGTTCTTC. The gene calls are TRBV3-1 (or the pseudogene TRBV3-2) and TRBJ2-1; TRBD1 matches at 8 bases. CDR1 is LGHDT and CDR2 is YNNKEL in the germline V gene (reference sequence). The CDR3 runs to 15 residues. Trimming at V came to 4 bases and at J to 2 bases, leaving 4 bases not matched to a gene.

This chain joins TRBV6-5 and TRBJ2-7; TRBD2 might be the D (5 bases). Trimming stripped 2 bases from V and 3 bases from J, with 14 bases between. The CDR3 totals 15 residues. The V gene's germline CDR1 is MNHEY and CDR2 SVGAGI. The CDR3 DNA reads as TGTGCCAGCAGTTACGGTAGGCCGGGGAGCTACGAGCAGTACTTC. Amino acids: CASSYGRPGSYEQYF.

The genes are TRBV7-2 and TRBJ2-1; the D is unclear. Germline V gene data show CDR1 as SGHTA and CDR2 as FQGNSA. V dropped 2 bases and J dropped 9 bases, with 14 bases sitting between them. This CDR3 has 14 residues. The CDR3 region is CASSLLAGRVEQFF. In nucleotides, the CDR3 is TGTGCCAGCAGCTTATTAGCTGGTCGAGTTGAGCAGTTCTTC.

The chain carries TRBV29-1 and TRBJ1-1, with D unclear. V dropped 6 bases and J dropped 2 bases, with 13 bases sitting between them. CDR1 is SQVTM and CDR2 is ANQGSEA in the germline V gene. The length of the CDR3 is 13 residues. CDR3 residues: CSVEGGGNTEAFF. The CDR3 coding sequence is TGCAGCGTGGAGGGTGGTGGCAACACTGAAGCTTTCTTT.

This chain links TRBV6-2 or TRBV6-3 with TRBJ2-3; tentatively, D is TRBD2 (5 bases). This CDR3 is 13 amino acids long. Trimming took off 5 bases at V and 2 bases at J, with 8 bases between the two ends. CDR1 MNHEY and CDR2 SVGEGT come from the germline V gene. This chain's CDR3 is CASSLGITDTQYF. As DNA, the CDR3 is TGTGCCAGCAGTCTCGGGATCACAGATACGCAGTATTTT.

The gene calls are TRBV11-2 and TRBJ1-1; unclear D gene. Germline CDR1 reads SGHAT; CDR2 reads FQNNGV. This CDR3 spans 15 amino acids. The germline V and J ends were trimmed by 5 bases and 5 bases, with 18 bases remaining between them. The CDR3 region is CASSLTPGFNTEAFF. The CDR3 nucleotides read TGTGCCAGCAGCCTAACGCCGGGATTCAATACTGAAGCTTTCTTT. The variable domain in full, with the rest retrieved from reference TRBV11-2 and TRBJ1-1, is EAGVAQSPRYKIIEKRQSVAFWCNPISGHATLYWYQQILGQGPKLLIQFQNNGVVDDSQLPKDRFSAERLKGVDSTLKIQPAKLEDSAVYLCASSLTPGFNTEAFFGQGTRLTVV.

This chain links TRBV24-1 with TRBJ2-1; 9 bases are shared with TRBD2. The V segment lost 4 bases and the J segment 8 bases; nucleotides outside the gene matches: 11. CDR3 length: 16 residues. The germline gives CDR1 KGHDR, CDR2 SFDVKD. The CDR3 protein is CATSDRGLAGSHEQFF. CDR3 coding DNA: TGTGCCACCAGTGACCGGGGGCTAGCGGGATCCCATGAGCAGTTCTTC.

The chain recombines TRBV3-1 (or the pseudogene TRBV3-2) with TRBJ1-2; 7 bases align to TRBD1. Germline-derived CDR1 and CDR2 are LGHDT and YNNKEL (reference sequence). This CDR3 spans 16 amino acids. Trimming cost V 0 bases and J 6 bases; bases outside gene matches: 10. This CDR3 is CASSQERSGQADGYTF. Here the CDR3 DNA reads TGTGCCAGCAGCCAAGAAAGATCCGGACAGGCGGATGGCTACACCTTC.

CDR3 sequence reads: CASSPHELNYGYTF. The CDR3 nucleotides read TGCGCCAGCAGCCCCCACGAACTAAACTATGGCTACACCTTC. The V call is TRBV5-1, the J call TRBJ1-2; D is unclear. This CDR3 comprises 14 residues. Germline loops: CDR1 SGHRS, CDR2 YFSETQ. V shed 4 bases and J shed 2 bases, with 12 bases lying between them.

The genes are TRBV7-9 and TRBJ2-1; 7 bases align to TRBD2. CDR3 size: 15 residues. The trim removed 7 bases at V and 7 bases at J, leaving 13 bases unmatched. From germline, CDR1 is SEHNR and CDR2 FQNEAQ (reference sequence). The CDR3 DNA follows: TGTGCCAGCACCCCAAGAGGACTAGGGGAGAATGAGCAGTTCTTC. This gives the protein CASTPRGLGENEQFF. The variable domain in full, completed from reference TRBV7-9 and TRBJ2-1, reads DTGVSQNPRHKITKRGQNVTFRCDPISEHNRLYWYRQTLGQGPEFLTYFQNEAQLEKSRLLSDRFSAERPKGSFSTLEIQRTEQGDSAMYLCASTPRGLGENEQFFGPGTRLTVL.

Of note for this clone: The sample carries other DNA sequences with the same CDR3. The rearrangement links TRBV18 to TRBJ1-3; TRBD1 is a possible D gene (6 bases). Germline CDR1 reads KGHSH; CDR2 reads LQKENI. Trimming left V 3 bases short and J 4 bases short, with 10 bases between. This CDR3 region has 14 residues. The CDR3 spells CASSPQGSGNTIYF. DNA of the CDR3: TGTGCCAGCTCACCCCAGGGGTCCGGAAACACCATATATTTT.

With respect to this clone: One end of the junction varies from germline; a read error may be responsible. The chain links TRBV30 to TRBJ1-4; D is perhaps TRBD1 (5 bases). Germline V gene data show CDR1 as GTSNPN and CDR2 as SVGIG (reference sequence). CDR3 length: 16 residues. The CDR3 protein is CAWAPGWSAYNEKLLF. CDR3 coding DNA: TGTGCCTGGGCCCCAGGGTGGAGCGCCTATAATGAAAAACTGCTTTTT. Full variable domain (outside the CDR3, taken from reference TRBV30 and TRBJ1-4): SQTIHQWPATLVQPVGSPLSLECTVEGTSNPNLYWYRQAAGRGLQLLFYSVGIGQISSEVPQNLSASRPQDRQFILSSKKLLLSDSGFYLCAWAPGWSAYNEKLLFGSGTQLSVL.

CDR3 residues: CASSLEAMNTEAFF. The CDR3 DNA reads as TGTGCCAGCAGTTTAGAAGCGATGAACACTGAAGCTTTCTTT. V is TRBV27 and J is TRBJ1-1; D uncertain. The CDR3 runs to 14 residues. The germline CDR1 and CDR2 sequences are MNHEY and SMNVEV (reference sequence). Trimming took off 2 bases at V and 0 bases at J, with 7 bases between the two ends.

This chain connects TRBV7-2 to TRBJ2-7; the match to TRBD1 covers 7 bases. The trim removed 2 bases at V and 4 bases at J, leaving 8 bases unmatched. CDR1 SGHTA and CDR2 FQGNSA come from the germline V gene. This CDR3 is 15 amino acids long. DNA of the CDR3: TGTGCCAGCAGCTTACTCGGGACAGCTAGATACGAGCAGTACTTC. It yields the protein CASSLLGTARYEQYF.